These 5 T cell receptor beta chains share one sample of origin, sequenced in a study of T cell responses to AZD1222 COVID-19 vaccine (dated by TCRdb to the early 2020s). Sample time point, as interpreted from the label and publication: baseline before first vaccination. Library construction relied on the immunoSEQ multiplex PCR assay. Entries here come from immuneACCESS through TCRdb and include only in-frame sequences with V and J called. Some clones fail to appear in such tables; in the studies checked, an unresolved V gene covers under half of the shortfall, and the cause of the remainder is unknown. The sample table records 120,000 or so clones; about 89% of these occur just once. The ten largest clones capture roughly 5% of the sample. The sample consisted of peripheral blood, taken on day 0 of AZD1222 vaccination. Source of these receptors: an adult in good health.

The chain carries TRBV18 and TRBJ1-2; weak D call: TRBD1 (6 bases). V lost 0 bases and J 6 bases, leaving 8 bases between the germline ends. The germline CDR1 and CDR2 sequences are KGHSH and LQKENI. The CDR3 loop spans 13 amino acids. For the CDR3, the DNA is TGTGCCAGCTCACCACCCTCAGGGGATGGCTACACCTTC. This sequence encodes CASSPPSGDGYTF.

This clone was observed a single time. The V and J genes are TRBV28 and TRBJ1-1; D may be TRBD1 (5 bases). Germline V gives CDR1 MDHEN, CDR2 SYDVKM. The V and J ends lost 2 bases and 3 bases respectively, with 7 bases between them. The CDR3 has 13 amino acids. The CDR3 region is CASSLGGDTEAFF. The CDR3 DNA sequence: TGTGCCAGCAGTTTAGGGGGGGACACTGAAGCTTTCTTT.

The chain links TRBV7-9 to TRBJ2-1, with 12 bases lining up with TRBD2. CDR1 is SEHNR, CDR2 FQNEAQ, per germline (reference sequence). V was pared by 5 bases and J by 4 bases, with 6 bases of the junction left unmatched. The CDR3 is 16 residues long. This CDR3 is CASSKGGTSGYNEQFF. The CDR3 DNA reads as TGTGCCAGCAGCAAGGGGGGGACTAGCGGGTACAATGAGCAGTTCTTC.

This rearrangement joins TRBV10-2 to TRBJ1-5, with D tentatively TRBD1 (5 bases). CDR1 and CDR2 (germline): WSHSY, SAAADI. The CDR3 is made up of 15 amino acids. The V end was cut by 0 bases, the J end by 7 bases, with 13 bases between. CDR3 region: CASSESGTRRQPQHF. The CDR3 nucleotides read TGCGCCAGCAGTGAGTCTGGGACGAGGAGACAGCCCCAGCATTTT.

The chain links TRBV6-5 to TRBJ1-2; D is possibly TRBD1 (6 bases). From germline, CDR1 is MNHEY and CDR2 SVGAGI. The V gene lost 7 bases and the J gene lost 8 bases, with 20 bases spanning the gap. The CDR3 is made up of 14 amino acids. CDR3 in amino acids: CASTFHQGGGGYTF. The DNA of the CDR3 is TGTGCCAGCACGTTCCATCAGGGAGGGGGGGGCTACACCTTC.